A single sample is the source of the 2 T cell receptor beta chains below, sequenced in a study of blood T cell repertoires in COVID-19. TCRdb's copy holds only in-frame clones and misses some; the assay was immunoSEQ multiplex PCR. The sample includes hundreds of thousands of clones, about 80% of them seen just once. The sequenced sample consisted of peripheral blood. The receptors stem from a woman between 50 and 59 years old who had recovered from COVID-19.

The rearrangement uses TRBV24-1 and TRBJ2-1; TRBD1 might be the D (6 bases). This CDR3 comprises 14 residues. Germline V gives CDR1 KGHDR, CDR2 SFDVKD. The V end was cut by 5 bases, the J end by 8 bases, with 15 bases between. The CDR3 nucleotides read TGTGCCACCAGTGCCCCGGGAAGGGGGTATGAGCAGTTCTTC. Translating it yields CATSAPGRGYEQFF.

This clone was seen only once. The gene calls are TRBV9 and TRBJ2-1, with TRBD1 identical over 9 bases. The CDR3 spans 12 residues. Losses at the gene ends were 5 bases for V and 9 bases for J; bases not matched to a gene: 3. Per germline, CDR1 SGDLS and CDR2 YYNGEE. The CDR3: CASRDRGGEQFF. The CDR3 region has the DNA TGTGCCAGCAGGGACAGGGGCGGTGAGCAGTTCTTC.